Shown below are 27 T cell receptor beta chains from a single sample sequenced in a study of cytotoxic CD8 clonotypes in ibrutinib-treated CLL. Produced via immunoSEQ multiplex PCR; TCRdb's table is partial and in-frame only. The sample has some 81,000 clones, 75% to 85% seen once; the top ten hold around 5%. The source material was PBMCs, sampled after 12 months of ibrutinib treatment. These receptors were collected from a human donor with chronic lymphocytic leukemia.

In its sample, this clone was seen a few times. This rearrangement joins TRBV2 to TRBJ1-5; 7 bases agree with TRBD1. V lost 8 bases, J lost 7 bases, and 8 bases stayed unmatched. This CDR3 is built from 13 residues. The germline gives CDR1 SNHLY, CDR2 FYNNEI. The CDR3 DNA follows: TGTGCCAGCGGGGGGGAGGGGGCACAGCCCCAGCATTTT. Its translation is CASGGEGAQPQHF.

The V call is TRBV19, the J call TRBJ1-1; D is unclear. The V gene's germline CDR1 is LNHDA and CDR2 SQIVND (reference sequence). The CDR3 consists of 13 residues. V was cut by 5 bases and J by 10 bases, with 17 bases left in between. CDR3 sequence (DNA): TGTGCCAGTAGTCCCACTTCAGTGGGCGCAGCTTTCTTT. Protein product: CASSPTSVGAAFF.

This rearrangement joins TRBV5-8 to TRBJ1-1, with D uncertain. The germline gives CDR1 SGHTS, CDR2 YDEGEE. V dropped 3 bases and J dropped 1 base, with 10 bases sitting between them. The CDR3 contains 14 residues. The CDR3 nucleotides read TGTGCCAGCAGCTCCGTCCCTTCGAACACTGAAGCTTTCTTT. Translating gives CASSSVPSNTEAFF.

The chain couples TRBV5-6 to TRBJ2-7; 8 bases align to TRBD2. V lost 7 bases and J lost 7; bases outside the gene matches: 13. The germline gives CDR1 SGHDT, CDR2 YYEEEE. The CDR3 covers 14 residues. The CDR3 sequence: CASGLGGALREQYF. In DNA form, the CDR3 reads TGTGCCAGCGGGCTCGGGGGGGCCCTACGGGAGCAGTACTTC.

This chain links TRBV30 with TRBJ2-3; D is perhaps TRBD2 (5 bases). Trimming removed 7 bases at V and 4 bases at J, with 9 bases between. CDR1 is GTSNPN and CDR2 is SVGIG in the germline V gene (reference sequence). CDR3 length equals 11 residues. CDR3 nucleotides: TGTGCCTCGGGAATTTCAGATACGCAGTATTTT. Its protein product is CASGISDTQYF.

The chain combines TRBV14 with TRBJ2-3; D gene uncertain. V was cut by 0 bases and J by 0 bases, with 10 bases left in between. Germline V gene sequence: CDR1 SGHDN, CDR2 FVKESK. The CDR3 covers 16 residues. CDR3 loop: CASSQDPSPSTDTQYF. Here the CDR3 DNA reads TGTGCCAGCAGCCAAGACCCGTCTCCAAGCACAGATACGCAGTATTTT.

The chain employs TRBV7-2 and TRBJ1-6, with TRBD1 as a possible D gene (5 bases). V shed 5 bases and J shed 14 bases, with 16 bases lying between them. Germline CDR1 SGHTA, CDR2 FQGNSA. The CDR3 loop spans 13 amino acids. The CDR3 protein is CASSAGTSRTLHF. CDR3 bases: TGTGCCAGCAGCGCCGGGACCTCCCGCACCCTCCACTTT.

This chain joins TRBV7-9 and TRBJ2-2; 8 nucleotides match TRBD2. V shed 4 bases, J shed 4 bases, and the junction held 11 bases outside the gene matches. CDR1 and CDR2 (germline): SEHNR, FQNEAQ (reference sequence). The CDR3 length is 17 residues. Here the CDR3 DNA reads TGTGCCAGCAGCTACCGATTAGCGGGAAAAAGCACCGGGGAGCTGTTTTTT. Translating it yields CASSYRLAGKSTGELFF.

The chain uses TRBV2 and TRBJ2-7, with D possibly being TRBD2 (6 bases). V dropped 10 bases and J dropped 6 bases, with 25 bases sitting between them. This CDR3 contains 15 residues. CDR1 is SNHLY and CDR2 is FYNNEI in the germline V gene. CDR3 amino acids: CATQSGPTEAGEQYF. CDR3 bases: TGTGCCACCCAAAGCGGGCCTACAGAGGCGGGCGAGCAGTACTTC.

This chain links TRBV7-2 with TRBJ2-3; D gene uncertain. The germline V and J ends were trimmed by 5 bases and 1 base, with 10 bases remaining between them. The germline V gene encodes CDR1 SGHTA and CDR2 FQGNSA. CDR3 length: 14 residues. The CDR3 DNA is TGTGCCAGCAGCCCCCCTACCCGCACAGATACGCAGTATTTT. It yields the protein CASSPPTRTDTQYF.

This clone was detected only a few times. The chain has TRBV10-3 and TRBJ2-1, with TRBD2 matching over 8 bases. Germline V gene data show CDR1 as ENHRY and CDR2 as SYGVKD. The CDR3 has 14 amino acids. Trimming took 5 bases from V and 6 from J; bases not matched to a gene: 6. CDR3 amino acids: CAISPGLVPNEQFF. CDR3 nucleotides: TGTGCCATCAGTCCGGGACTAGTCCCCAATGAGCAGTTCTTC.

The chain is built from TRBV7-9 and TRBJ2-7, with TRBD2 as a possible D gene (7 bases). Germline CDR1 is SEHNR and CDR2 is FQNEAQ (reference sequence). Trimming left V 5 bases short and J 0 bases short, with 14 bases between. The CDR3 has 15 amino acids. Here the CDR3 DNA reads TGTGCCAGCAGCCCGGGGGGCGCGCACTCCTACGAGCAGTACTTC. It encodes CASSPGGAHSYEQYF.

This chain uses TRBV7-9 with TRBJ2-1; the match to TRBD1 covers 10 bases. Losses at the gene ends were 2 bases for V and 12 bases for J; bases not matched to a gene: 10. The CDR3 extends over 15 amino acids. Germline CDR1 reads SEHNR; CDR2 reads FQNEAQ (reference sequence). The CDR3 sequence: CASSLMATGGEGQFF. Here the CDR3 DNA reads TGTGCCAGCAGCTTAATGGCGACAGGGGGCGAGGGGCAGTTCTTC.

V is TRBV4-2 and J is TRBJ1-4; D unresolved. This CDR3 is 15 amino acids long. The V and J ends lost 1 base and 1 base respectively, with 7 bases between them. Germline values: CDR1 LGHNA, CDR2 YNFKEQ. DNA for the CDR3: TGTGCCAGCAGCCAAGTTGGGCAAACTAATGAAAAACTGTTTTTT. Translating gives CASSQVGQTNEKLFF.

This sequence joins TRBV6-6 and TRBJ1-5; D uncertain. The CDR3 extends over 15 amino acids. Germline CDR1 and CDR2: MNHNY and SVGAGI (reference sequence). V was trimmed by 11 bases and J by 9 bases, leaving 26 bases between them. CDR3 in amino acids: CAGLPEQTSRRPQHF. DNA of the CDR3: TGTGCCGGCCTCCCGGAACAGACATCTAGGCGGCCCCAGCATTTT.

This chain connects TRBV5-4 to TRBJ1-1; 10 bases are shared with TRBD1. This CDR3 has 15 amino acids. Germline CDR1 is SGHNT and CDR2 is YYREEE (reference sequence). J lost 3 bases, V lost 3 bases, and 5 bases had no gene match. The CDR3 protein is CASSSDRGWDTEAFF. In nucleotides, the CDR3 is TGTGCCAGCAGCTCGGACAGGGGGTGGGACACTGAAGCTTTCTTT. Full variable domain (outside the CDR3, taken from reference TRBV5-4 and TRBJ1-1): ETGVTQSPTHLIKTRGQQVTLRCSSQSGHNTVSWYQQALGQGPQFIFQYYREEENGRGNFPPRFSGLQFPNYSSELNVNALELDDSALYLCASSSDRGWDTEAFFGQGTRLTVV.

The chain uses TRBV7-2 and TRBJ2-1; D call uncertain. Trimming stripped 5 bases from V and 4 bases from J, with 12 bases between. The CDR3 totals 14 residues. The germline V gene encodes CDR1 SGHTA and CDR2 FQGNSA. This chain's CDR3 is CASSPGVGYNEQFF. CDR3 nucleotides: TGTGCCAGCAGCCCCGGCGTAGGGTACAATGAGCAGTTCTTC.

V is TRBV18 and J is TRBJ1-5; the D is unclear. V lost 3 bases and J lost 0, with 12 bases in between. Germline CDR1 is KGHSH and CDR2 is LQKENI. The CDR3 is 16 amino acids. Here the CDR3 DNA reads TGTGCCAGCTCACCCGGCGGACCATATAGCAATCAGCCCCAGCATTTT. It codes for CASSPGGPYSNQPQHF.

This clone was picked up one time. This chain's CDR3 is CASSPREGDSEQYF. The CDR3 DNA follows: TGTGCCAGCAGCCCCAGGGAGGGGGATTCCGAGCAGTACTTC. V gene TRBV11-2 combines with J gene TRBJ2-7; TRBD2 is a possible D gene (7 bases). V lost 5 bases and J lost 6, with 17 bases in between. CDR1 and CDR2 (germline): SGHAT, FQNNGV. There are 14 residues in the CDR3. Full variable domain (rest looked up from reference TRBV11-2 and TRBJ2-7): EAGVAQSPRYKIIEKRQSVAFWCNPISGHATLYWYQQILGQGPKLLIQFQNNGVVDDSQLPKDRFSAERLKGVDSTLKIQPAKLEDSAVYLCASSPREGDSEQYFGPGTRLTVT.

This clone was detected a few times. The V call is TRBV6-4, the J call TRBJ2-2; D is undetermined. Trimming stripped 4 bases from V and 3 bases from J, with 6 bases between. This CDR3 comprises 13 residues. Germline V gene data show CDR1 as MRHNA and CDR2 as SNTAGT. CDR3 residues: CASSGLDTGELFF. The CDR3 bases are TGTGCCAGCAGTGGTTTAGACACCGGGGAGCTGTTTTTT.

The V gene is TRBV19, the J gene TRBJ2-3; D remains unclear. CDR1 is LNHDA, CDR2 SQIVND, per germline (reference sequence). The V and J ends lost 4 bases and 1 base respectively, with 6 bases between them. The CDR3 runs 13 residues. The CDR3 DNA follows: TGTGCCAGTAGTAGGAGTGGCACAGATACGCAGTATTTT. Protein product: CASSRSGTDTQYF. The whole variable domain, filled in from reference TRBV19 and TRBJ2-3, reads DGGITQSPKYLFRKEGQNVTLSCEQNLNHDAMYWYRQDPGQGLRLIYYSQIVNDFQKGDIAEGYSVSREKKESFPLTVTSAQKNPTAFYLCASSRSGTDTQYFGPGTRLTVL.

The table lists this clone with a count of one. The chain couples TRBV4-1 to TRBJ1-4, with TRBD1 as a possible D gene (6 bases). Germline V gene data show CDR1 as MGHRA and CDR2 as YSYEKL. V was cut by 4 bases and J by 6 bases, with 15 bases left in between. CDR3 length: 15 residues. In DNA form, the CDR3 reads TGCGCCAGCAGCCTCGCAGGGGAGGGATATGAAAAACTGTTTTTT. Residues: CASSLAGEGYEKLFF.

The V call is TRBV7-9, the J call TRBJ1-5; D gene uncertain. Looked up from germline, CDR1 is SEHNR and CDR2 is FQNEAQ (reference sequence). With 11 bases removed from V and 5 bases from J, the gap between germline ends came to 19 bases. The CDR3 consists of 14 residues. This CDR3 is CAVTSGRGDQPQHF. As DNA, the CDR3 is TGTGCCGTTACGTCGGGCAGAGGCGATCAGCCCCAGCATTTT.

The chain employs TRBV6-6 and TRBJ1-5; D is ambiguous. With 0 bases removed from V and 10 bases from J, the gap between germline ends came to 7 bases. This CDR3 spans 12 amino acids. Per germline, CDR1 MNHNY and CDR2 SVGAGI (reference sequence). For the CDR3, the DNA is TGTGCCAGCAGTTACTCGATCGCCCCCCAGCATTTT. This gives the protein CASSYSIAPQHF.

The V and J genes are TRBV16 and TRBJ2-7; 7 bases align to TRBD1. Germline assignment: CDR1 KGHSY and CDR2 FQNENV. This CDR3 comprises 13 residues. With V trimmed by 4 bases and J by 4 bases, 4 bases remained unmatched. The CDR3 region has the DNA TGTGCCAGCAGCCGGACCAGGGGGTACGAGCAGTACTTC. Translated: CASSRTRGYEQYF.

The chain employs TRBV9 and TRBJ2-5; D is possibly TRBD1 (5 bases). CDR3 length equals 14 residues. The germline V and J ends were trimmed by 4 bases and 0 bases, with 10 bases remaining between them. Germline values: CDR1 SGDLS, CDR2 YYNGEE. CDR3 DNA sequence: TGTGCCAGCAGCACTGCAGGGTACCAAGAGACCCAGTACTTC. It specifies CASSTAGYQETQYF.

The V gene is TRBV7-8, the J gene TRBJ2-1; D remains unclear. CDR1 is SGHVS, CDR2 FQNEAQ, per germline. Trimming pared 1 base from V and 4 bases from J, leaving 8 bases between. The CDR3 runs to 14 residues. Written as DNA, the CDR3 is TGTGCCAGCAGCTTAGACCCCGCTTACAATGAGCAGTTCTTC. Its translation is CASSLDPAYNEQFF.